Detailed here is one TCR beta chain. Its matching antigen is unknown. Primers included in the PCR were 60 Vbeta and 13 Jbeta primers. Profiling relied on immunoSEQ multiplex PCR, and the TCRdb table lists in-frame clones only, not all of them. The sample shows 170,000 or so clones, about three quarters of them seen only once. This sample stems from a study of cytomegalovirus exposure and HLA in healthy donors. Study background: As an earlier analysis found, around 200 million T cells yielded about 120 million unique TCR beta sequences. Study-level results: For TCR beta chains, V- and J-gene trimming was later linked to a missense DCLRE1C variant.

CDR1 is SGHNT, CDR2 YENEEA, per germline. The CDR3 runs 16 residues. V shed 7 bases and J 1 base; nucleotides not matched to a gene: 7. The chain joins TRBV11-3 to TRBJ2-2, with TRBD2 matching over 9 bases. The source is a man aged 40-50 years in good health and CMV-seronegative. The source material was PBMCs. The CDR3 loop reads CASKQRTSENTGELFF. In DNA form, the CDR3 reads TGTGCCAGCAAACAGAGGACTAGCGAGAACACCGGGGAGCTGTTTTTT.